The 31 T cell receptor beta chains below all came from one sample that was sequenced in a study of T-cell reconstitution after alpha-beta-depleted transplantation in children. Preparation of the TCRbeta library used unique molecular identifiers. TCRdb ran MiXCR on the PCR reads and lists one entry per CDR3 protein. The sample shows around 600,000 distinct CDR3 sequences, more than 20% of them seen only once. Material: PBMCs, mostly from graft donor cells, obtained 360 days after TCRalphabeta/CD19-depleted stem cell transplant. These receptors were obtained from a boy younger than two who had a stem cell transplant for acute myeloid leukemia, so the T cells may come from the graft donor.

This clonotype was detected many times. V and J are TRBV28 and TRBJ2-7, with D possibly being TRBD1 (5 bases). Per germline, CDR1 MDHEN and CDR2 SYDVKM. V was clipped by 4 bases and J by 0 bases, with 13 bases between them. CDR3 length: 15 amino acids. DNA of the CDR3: TGTGCCAGCAGTTCTCCGGGCAGGGCCTCCTACGAGCAGTACGTC. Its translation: CASSSPGRASYEQYV.

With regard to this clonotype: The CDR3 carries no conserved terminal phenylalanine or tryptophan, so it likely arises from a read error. The CDR3 DNA sequence: TGTGCCAGCACCACTACCACCCAAAAAAGAAACACCATATATTCT. It yields the protein CASTTTTQKRNTIYS. The chain is built from TRBV7-9 and TRBJ1-3; D remains unclear. Germline CDR1 and CDR2: SEHNR and FQNEAQ (reference sequence). This CDR3 region has 15 residues. The V end was cut by 7 bases, the J end by 5 bases, with 18 bases between.

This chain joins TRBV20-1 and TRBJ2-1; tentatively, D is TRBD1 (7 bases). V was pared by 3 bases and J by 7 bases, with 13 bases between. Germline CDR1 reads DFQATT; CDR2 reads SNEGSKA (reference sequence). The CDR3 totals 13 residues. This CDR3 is CSARRDRWNEQFF. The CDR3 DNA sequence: TGCAGTGCTAGGCGGGACAGATGGAATGAGCAGTTCTTC.

CDR3 sequence reads: CASSPPLRLGVNTEAFF. The CDR3 DNA reads as TGTGCCAGCTCACCACCGTTGAGGTTGGGGGTGAACACTGAAGCTTTCTTT. V usage is TRBV18 and J usage is TRBJ1-1, with D possibly TRBD1 on 5 matching bases. This CDR3 spans 17 amino acids. The germline V gene has CDR1 KGHSH and CDR2 LQKENI. V lost 0 bases, J lost 0 bases, and 14 bases lay in between.

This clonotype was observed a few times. CDR3: CSARDSGETQYF. The CDR3 nucleotides read TGCAGTGCTAGAGATTCTGGAGAGACCCAGTACTTC. V gene TRBV20-1 combines with J gene TRBJ2-5; D is unresolved. The CDR3 length is 12 residues. In germline, CDR1 is DFQATT, CDR2 SNEGSKA (reference sequence). V gave up 0 bases and J gave up 4 bases, with 6 bases separating them.

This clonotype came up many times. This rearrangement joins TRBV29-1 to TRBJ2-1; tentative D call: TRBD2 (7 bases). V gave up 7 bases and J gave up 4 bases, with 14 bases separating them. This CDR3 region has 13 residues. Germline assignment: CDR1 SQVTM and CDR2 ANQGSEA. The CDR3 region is CSATGGGYNEQFF. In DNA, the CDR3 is TGCAGCGCAACGGGGGGCGGATACAATGAGCAGTTCTTC.

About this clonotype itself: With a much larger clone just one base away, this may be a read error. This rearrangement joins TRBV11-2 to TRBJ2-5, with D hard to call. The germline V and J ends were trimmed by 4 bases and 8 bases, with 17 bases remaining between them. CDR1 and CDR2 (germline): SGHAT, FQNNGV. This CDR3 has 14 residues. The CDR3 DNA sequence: TGTGCCAGCAGCTGGGATCGGGTCGAGGATACCCAGTACTTC. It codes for CASSWDRVEDTQYF.

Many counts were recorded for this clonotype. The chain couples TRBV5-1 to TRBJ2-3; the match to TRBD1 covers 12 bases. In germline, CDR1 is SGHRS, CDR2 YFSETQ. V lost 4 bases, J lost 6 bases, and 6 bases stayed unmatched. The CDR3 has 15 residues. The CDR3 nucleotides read TGCGCCAGCAGCACGGGACAGGGGGCCGCGGATACGCAGTATTTT. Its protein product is CASSTGQGAADTQYF.

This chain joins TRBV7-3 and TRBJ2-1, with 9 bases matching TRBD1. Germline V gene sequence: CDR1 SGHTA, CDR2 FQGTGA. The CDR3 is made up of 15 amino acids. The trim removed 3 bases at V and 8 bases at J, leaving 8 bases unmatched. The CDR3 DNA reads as TGTGCCAGCAGCTTCCGGGACAGGGATCCGGATGAGCAGTTCTTC. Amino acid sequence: CASSFRDRDPDEQFF.

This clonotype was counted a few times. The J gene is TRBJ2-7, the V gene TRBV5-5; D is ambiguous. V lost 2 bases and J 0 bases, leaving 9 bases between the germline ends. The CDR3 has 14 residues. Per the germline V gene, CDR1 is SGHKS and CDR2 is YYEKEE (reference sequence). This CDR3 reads CASSFGGISYEQYV. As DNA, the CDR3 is TGTGCCAGCAGCTTTGGCGGAATCTCCTACGAGCAGTACGTC.

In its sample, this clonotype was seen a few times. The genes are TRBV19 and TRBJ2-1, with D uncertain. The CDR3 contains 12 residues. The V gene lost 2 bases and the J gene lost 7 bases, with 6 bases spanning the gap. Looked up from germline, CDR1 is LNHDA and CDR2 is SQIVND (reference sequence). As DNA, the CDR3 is TGTGCCAGTAGTATACGGTTTAATGAGCAGTTCTTC. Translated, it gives CASSIRFNEQFF. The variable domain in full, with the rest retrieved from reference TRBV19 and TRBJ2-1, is DGGITQSPKYLFRKEGQNVTLSCEQNLNHDAMYWYRQDPGQGLRLIYYSQIVNDFQKGDIAEGYSVSREKKESFPLTVTSAQKNPTAFYLCASSIRFNEQFFGPGTRLTVL.

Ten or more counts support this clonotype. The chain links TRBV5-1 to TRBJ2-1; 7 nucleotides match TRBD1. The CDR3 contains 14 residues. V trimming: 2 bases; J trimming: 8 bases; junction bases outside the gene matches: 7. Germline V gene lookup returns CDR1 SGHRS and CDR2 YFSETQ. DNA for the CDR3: TGCGCCAGCAGCTTAGACAGGGTGGGCGATGAGCAGTTCTTC. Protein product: CASSLDRVGDEQFF. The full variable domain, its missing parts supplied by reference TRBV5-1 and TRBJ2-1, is KAGVTQTPRYLIKTRGQQVTLSCSPISGHRSVSWYQQTPGQGLQFLFEYFSETQRNKGNFPGRFSGRQFSNSRSEMNVSTLELGDSALYLCASSLDRVGDEQFFGPGTRLTVL.

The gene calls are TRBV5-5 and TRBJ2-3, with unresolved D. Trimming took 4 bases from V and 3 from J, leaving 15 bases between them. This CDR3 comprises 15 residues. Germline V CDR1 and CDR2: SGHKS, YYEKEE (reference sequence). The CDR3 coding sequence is TGTGCCAGCAGCCGAGGTTCCGGAAGGACAGATACGCAGTATTTT. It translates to CASSRGSGRTDTQYF.

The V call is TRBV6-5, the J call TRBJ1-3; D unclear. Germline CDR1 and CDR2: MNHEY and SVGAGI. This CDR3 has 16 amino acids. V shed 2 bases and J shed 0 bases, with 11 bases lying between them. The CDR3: CASSYKGRSSGNTIYF. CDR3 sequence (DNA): TGTGCCAGCAGTTACAAAGGCAGGAGCTCTGGAAACACCATATATTTT.

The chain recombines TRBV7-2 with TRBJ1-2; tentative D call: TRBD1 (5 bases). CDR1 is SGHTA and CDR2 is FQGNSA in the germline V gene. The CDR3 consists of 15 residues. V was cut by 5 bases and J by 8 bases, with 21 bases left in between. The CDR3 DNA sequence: TGTGCCAGCAGCAAAGGGACCCCGGGTATTGGCGGCTACACCTTC. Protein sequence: CASSKGTPGIGGYTF. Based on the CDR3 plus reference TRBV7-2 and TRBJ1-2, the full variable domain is GAGVSQSPSNKVTEKGKDVELRCDPISGHTALYWYRQSLGQGLEFLIYFQGNSAPDKSGLPSDRFSAERTGGSVSTLTIQRTQQEDSAVYLCASSKGTPGIGGYTFGSGTRLTVV.

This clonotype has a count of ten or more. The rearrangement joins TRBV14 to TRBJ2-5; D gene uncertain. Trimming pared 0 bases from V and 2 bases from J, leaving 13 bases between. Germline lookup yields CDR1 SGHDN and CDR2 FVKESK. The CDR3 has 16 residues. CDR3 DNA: TGTGCCAGCAGCCAAGATACTTTTTGGGGTCAAGAGACCCAGTACTTC. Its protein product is CASSQDTFWGQETQYF.

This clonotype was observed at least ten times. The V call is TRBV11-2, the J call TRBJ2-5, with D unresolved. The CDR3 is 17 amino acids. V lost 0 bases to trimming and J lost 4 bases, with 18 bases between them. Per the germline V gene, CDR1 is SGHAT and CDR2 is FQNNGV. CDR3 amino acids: CASSLDRKLARIETQYF. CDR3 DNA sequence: TGTGCCAGCAGCTTAGATAGAAAGTTGGCCAGAATAGAGACCCAGTACTTC.

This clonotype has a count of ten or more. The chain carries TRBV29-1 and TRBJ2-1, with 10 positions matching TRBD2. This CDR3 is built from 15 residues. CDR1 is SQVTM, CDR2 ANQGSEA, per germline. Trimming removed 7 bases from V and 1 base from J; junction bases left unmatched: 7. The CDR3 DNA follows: TGCAGCGCCCGCCTAGCGGGGGCTTCCTACAATGAGCAGTTCTTC. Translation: CSARLAGASYNEQFF.

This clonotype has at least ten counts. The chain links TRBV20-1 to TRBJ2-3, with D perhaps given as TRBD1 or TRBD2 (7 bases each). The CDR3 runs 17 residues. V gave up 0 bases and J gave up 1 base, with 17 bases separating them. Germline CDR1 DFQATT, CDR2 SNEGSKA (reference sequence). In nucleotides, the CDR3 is TGCAGTGCTAGAGATCCACTACAGGGGAGGGGCACAGATACGCAGTATTTT. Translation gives CSARDPLQGRGTDTQYF.

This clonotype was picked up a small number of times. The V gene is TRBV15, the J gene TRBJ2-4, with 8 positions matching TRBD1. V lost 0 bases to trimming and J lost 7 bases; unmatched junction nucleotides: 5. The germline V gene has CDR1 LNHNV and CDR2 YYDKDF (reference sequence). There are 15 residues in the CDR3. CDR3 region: CATSRDLGQGNIQYF. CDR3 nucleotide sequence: TGTGCCACCAGCAGAGATCTTGGACAGGGTAACATTCAGTACTTC. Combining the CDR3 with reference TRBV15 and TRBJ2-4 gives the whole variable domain DAMVIQNPRYQVTQFGKPVTLSCSQTLNHNVMYWYQQKSSQAPKLLFHYYDKDFNNEADTPDNFQSRRPNTSFCFLDIRSPGLGDTAMYLCATSRDLGQGNIQYFGAGTRLSVL.

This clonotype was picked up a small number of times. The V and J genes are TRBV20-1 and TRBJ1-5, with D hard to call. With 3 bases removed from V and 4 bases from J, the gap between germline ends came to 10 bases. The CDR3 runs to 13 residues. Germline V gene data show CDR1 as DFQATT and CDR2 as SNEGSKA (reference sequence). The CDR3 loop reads CSARGDLNQPQHF. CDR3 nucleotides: TGCAGTGCTAGGGGTGACCTTAATCAGCCCCAGCATTTT.

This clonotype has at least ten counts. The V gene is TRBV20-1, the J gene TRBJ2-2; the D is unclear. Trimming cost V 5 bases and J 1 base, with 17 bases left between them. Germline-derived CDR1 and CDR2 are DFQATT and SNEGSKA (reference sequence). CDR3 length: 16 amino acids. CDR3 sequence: CSADSRRERNTGELFF. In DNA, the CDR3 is TGCAGTGCTGACTCCCGCCGCGAGCGGAACACCGGGGAGCTGTTTTTT.

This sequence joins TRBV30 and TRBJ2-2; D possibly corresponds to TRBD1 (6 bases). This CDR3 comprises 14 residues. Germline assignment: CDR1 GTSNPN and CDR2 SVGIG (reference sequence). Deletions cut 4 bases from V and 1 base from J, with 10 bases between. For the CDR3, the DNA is TGTGCCTGGATTAAAGGGGGGAACACCGGGGAGCTGTTTTTT. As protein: CAWIKGGNTGELFF.

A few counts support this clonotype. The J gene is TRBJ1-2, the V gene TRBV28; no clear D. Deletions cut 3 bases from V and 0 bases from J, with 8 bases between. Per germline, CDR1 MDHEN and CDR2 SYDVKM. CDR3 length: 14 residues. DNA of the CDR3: TGTGCCAGCAGTTTCGGACGGACTAACTATGGCTACACCTTC. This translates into CASSFGRTNYGYTF.

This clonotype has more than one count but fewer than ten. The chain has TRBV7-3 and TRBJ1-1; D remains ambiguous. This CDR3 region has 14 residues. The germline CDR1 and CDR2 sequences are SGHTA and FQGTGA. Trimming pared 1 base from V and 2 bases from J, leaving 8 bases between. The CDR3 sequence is CASSLNGRNTEAFF. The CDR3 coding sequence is TGTGCCAGCAGCTTAAACGGGCGAAACACTGAAGCTTTCTTT.

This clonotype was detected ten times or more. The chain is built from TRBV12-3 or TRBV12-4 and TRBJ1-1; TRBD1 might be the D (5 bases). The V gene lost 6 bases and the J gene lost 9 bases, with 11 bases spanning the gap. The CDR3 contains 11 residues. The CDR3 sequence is CASSGDRKAFF. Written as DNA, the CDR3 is TGTGCCAGCAGCGGCGACAGAAAAGCTTTCTTT.

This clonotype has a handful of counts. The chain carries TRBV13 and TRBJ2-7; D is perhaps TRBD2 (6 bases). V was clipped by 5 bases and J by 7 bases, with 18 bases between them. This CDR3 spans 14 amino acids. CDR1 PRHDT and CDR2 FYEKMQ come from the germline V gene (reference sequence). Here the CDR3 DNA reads TGTGCCAGCAGCCCCCCCGGGAGAGGGTGGGAGCAGTACGTC. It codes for CASSPPGRGWEQYV.

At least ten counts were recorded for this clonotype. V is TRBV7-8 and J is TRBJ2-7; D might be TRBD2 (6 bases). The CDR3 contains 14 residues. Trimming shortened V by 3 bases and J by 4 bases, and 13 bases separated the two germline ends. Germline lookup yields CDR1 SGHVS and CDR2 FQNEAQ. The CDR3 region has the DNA TGTGCCAGCAGCTTTGGCGGGGCCGTATACGAGCAGTACTTC. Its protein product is CASSFGGAVYEQYF. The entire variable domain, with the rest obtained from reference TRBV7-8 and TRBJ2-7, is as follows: GAGVSQSPRYKVAKRGQDVALRCDPISGHVSLFWYQQALGQGPEFLTYFQNEAQLDKSGLPSDRFFAERPEGSVSTLKIQRTQQEDSAVYLCASSFGGAVYEQYFGPGTRLTVT.

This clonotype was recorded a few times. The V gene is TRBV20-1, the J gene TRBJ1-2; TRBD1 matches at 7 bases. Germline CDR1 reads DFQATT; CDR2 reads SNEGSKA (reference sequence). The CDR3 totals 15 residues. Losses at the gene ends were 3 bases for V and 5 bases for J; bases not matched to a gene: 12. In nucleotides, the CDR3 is TGCAGTGCTAGGACGACACTTACAGGGGCGTATGGCTACACCTTC. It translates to CSARTTLTGAYGYTF.

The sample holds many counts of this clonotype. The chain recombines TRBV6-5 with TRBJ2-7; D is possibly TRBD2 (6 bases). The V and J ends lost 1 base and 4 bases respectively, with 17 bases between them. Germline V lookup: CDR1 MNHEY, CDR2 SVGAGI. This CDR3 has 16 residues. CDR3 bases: TGTGCCAGCAGTTACTACGGGGGACCCCGGTCGTACGAGCAGTACTTC. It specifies CASSYYGGPRSYEQYF.

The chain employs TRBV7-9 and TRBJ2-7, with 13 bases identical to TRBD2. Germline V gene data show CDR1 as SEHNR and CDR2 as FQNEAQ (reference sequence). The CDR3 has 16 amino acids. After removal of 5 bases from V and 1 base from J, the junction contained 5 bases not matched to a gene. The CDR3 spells CASSPWTSGGSYEQYF. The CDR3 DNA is TGTGCCAGCAGCCCCTGGACTAGCGGGGGTTCCTACGAGCAGTACTTC.